Presented here are 28 T cell receptor beta chains from one specimen sequenced in a study of blood T cell repertoires in COVID-19 (dated by TCRdb to the early 2020s). Library creation used the immunoSEQ multiplex PCR assay. TCRdb took this table from immuneACCESS and kept in-frame rearrangements with V and J called. Such tables lack part of the clones; where checked against another copy, unresolved V genes explain under half of the gap, and the rest is unexplained. The sample table contains about 240,000 clones; only one count was recorded for roughly 90% of them. The ten largest clones capture more than 3.5% of the sample. The source material was PBMCs or T cells enriched from blood (not recorded which). These receptors were collected from a young woman who had recovered from COVID-19.

This clone was recorded once. CDR3 in amino acids: CASSLLTSGPQQFF. In DNA form, the CDR3 reads TGTGCCAGCAGCTTATTGACTAGCGGGCCACAGCAGTTCTTC. The chain has TRBV11-2 and TRBJ2-1; 10 bases match TRBD2. The trim removed 2 bases at V and 11 bases at J, leaving 6 bases unmatched. The CDR3 length is 14 residues. Germline V gene lookup returns CDR1 SGHAT and CDR2 FQNNGV. Full variable domain (outside the CDR3, taken from reference TRBV11-2 and TRBJ2-1): EAGVAQSPRYKIIEKRQSVAFWCNPISGHATLYWYQQILGQGPKLLIQFQNNGVVDDSQLPKDRFSAERLKGVDSTLKIQPAKLEDSAVYLCASSLLTSGPQQFFGPGTRLTVL.

V gene TRBV4-2 combines with J gene TRBJ1-1; D ambiguous. V shed 3 bases and J shed 5 bases, with 16 bases lying between them. This CDR3 has 15 amino acids. Germline V gene data show CDR1 as LGHNA and CDR2 as YNFKEQ. The CDR3, as DNA: TGTGCCAGCAGCCAGGCTTCGGAGGGATGGACTGAAGCTTTCTTT. Translated: CASSQASEGWTEAFF.

This sequence joins TRBV28 and TRBJ2-2; 11 bases align to TRBD1. CDR1 is MDHEN, CDR2 SYDVKM, per germline. The CDR3 contains 16 residues. The junction had 7 bases not matched to a gene; V was cut back by 6 bases and J by 4 bases. CDR3 bases: TGTGCCAGCAGAGAGTCCGGGACAGGGGGCACCGGGGAGCTGTTTTTT. It translates to CASRESGTGGTGELFF.

The chain carries TRBV5-1 and TRBJ1-3; D not certain. Trimming shortened V by 4 bases and J by 0 bases, and 14 bases separated the two germline ends. The CDR3 is 16 residues long. Germline V gene data show CDR1 as SGHRS and CDR2 as YFSETQ. The CDR3 DNA reads as TGCGCCAGCAGCCCGGGTGGGTCGGACTCTGGAAACACCATATATTTT. Its protein product is CASSPGGSDSGNTIYF. The whole variable domain, remainder taken from reference TRBV5-1 and TRBJ1-3, is KAGVTQTPRYLIKTRGQQVTLSCSPISGHRSVSWYQQTPGQGLQFLFEYFSETQRNKGNFPGRFSGRQFSNSRSEMNVSTLELGDSALYLCASSPGGSDSGNTIYFGEGSWLTVV.

This clone has more than one count but fewer than ten. J is TRBJ1-2 and V is TRBV6-6; a possible D gene is TRBD1 (6 bases). The CDR3 has 15 amino acids. Between the trimmed V and J ends, which lost 6 bases and 3 bases, there was a span of 17 bases. CDR1 MNHNY and CDR2 SVGAGI come from the germline V gene (reference sequence). The CDR3 nucleotides read TGTGCCAGCAGGGAACGGTTGACAGGTGACTATGGCTACACCTTC. It codes for CASRERLTGDYGYTF.

V usage is TRBV4-2 and J usage is TRBJ2-1, with 9 bases identical to TRBD2. V dropped 0 bases and J dropped 10; count of bases not matched to a gene: 7. The CDR3 loop spans 15 amino acids. Germline CDR1 reads LGHNA; CDR2 reads YNFKEQ. CDR3 in DNA: TGTGCCAGCAGCCAAGAATTCAGAACTAGCGGGGAGCAGTTCTTC. Translation gives CASSQEFRTSGEQFF.

A single count supports this clone. The rearrangement joins TRBV14 to TRBJ1-5; no clear D. The ends were cut back, 5 bases at V and 3 bases at J, with 20 bases in the middle. This CDR3 has 17 residues. Looked up from germline, CDR1 is SGHDN and CDR2 is FVKESK. The DNA for the CDR3 is TGTGCCAGCAGCACCCGGAGAAAGGTAGCCATCAATCAGCCCCAGCATTTT. The encoded protein is CASSTRRKVAINQPQHF.

This clone was counted many times. CDR3: CASSQRTGVSTDTQYF. The CDR3 bases are TGTGCCAGCAGCCAAAGGACAGGGGTTAGCACAGATACGCAGTATTTT. V and J are TRBV3-1 (or the pseudogene TRBV3-2) and TRBJ2-3; 9 bases match TRBD1. This CDR3 region has 16 residues. Per germline, CDR1 LGHDT and CDR2 YNNKEL (reference sequence). Trimming cost V 2 bases and J 0 bases; bases outside gene matches: 3.

V and J are TRBV6-5 and TRBJ2-7, with TRBD1 identical over 8 bases. The CDR3 runs to 14 residues. Germline assignment: CDR1 MNHEY and CDR2 SVGAGI. Trimming removed 7 bases from V and 5 bases from J; junction bases left unmatched: 10. CDR3 DNA: TGTGCCAGCACCGGGCCAGGGGGCTACCACGAGCAGTACTTC. Its translation: CASTGPGGYHEQYF.

The chain carries TRBV30 and TRBJ2-2, with D perhaps matching TRBD2 (6 bases). Trimming removed 2 bases from V and 0 bases from J, with 10 bases in between. The length of the CDR3 is 15 residues. The germline V gene encodes CDR1 GTSNPN and CDR2 SVGIG (reference sequence). The CDR3 DNA reads TGTGCCTGGAGTTCGGGCGGGGCGAACACCGGGGAGCTGTTTTTT. It is translated as CAWSSGGANTGELFF.

The chain couples TRBV9 to TRBJ2-1, with 14 bases fitting TRBD2. This CDR3 region has 16 residues. The V and J ends lost 4 bases and 9 bases, in that order; junction bases with no gene match: 9. Germline V gene lookup returns CDR1 SGDLS and CDR2 YYNGEE. The CDR3 sequence: CASSPNGLAGGGEQFF. The CDR3 DNA is TGTGCCAGCAGCCCAAACGGACTAGCGGGAGGTGGTGAGCAGTTCTTC.

The chain has TRBV5-1 and TRBJ1-2, with 8 bases aligning to TRBD1. There are 14 residues in the CDR3. From germline, CDR1 is SGHRS and CDR2 YFSETQ. J was trimmed by 4 bases and V by 4 bases; bases with no gene match: 6. The CDR3 bases are TGCGCCAGCAGCCCGACAGGGGAGGGCTATGGCTACACCTTC. Encoded protein: CASSPTGEGYGYTF.

The CDR3 nucleotides read TGCAGCGTTGACGGGGCTGAAGCTTTCTTT. Its protein is CSVDGAEAFF. The V call is TRBV29-1, the J call TRBJ1-1, with D unresolved. The V and J ends lost 3 bases and 6 bases respectively, with 5 bases between them. CDR3 length: 10 amino acids. Germline V CDR1 and CDR2: SQVTM, ANQGSEA. The whole variable domain, filled in from reference TRBV29-1 and TRBJ1-1, reads SAVISQKPSRDICQRGTSLTIQCQVDSQVTMMFWYRQQPGQSLTLIATANQGSEATYESGFVIDKFPISRPNLTFSTLTVSNMSPEDSSIYLCSVDGAEAFFGQGTRLTVV.

On this clone itself: Other DNA sequences in this sample translate to the same CDR3. The chain has TRBV2 and TRBJ2-6, with unresolved D. The CDR3 spans 14 residues. Germline values: CDR1 SNHLY, CDR2 FYNNEI. Trimming cost V 2 bases and J 2 bases, with 4 bases left between them. CDR3 in DNA: TGTGCCAGCAGTGAACGGGCTGGGGCCAACGTCCTGACTTTC. This encodes CASSERAGANVLTF.

The gene calls are TRBV9 and TRBJ1-6; D is uncertain. Germline CDR1 and CDR2: SGDLS and YYNGEE. Trimming removed 3 bases at V and 7 bases at J, with 11 bases between. This CDR3 is built from 14 residues. The CDR3 loop reads CASSGAGWNSPLHF. The CDR3 DNA is TGTGCCAGCAGCGGGGCAGGCTGGAATTCACCCCTCCACTTT.

V gene TRBV28 combines with J gene TRBJ2-5, with D tentatively TRBD2 (6 bases). The CDR3 is 19 amino acids. The germline gives CDR1 MDHEN, CDR2 SYDVKM. Trimming took off 5 bases at V and 4 bases at J, with 29 bases between the two ends. The CDR3 sequence is CASSRALGDSPAQRETQYF. CDR3 DNA: TGTGCCAGCAGTAGGGCCTTAGGGGACTCACCCGCTCAAAGAGAGACCCAGTACTTC.

CDR3 sequence (DNA): TGTGCCAGCAGCCAATCGGGGCGCCGGCAAAGCGGAAACACCATATATTTT. It translates to CASSQSGRRQSGNTIYF. The chain couples TRBV16 to TRBJ1-3; D is perhaps TRBD1 (5 bases). V lost 0 bases and J 4 bases, leaving 16 bases between the germline ends. CDR1 KGHSY and CDR2 FQNENV come from the germline V gene. This CDR3 comprises 17 residues.

The CDR3 reads CASSPWTGTIGNTIYF. The CDR3 region has the DNA TGTGCCAGCTCACCGTGGACAGGGACGATTGGAAACACCATATATTTT. The gene calls are TRBV18 and TRBJ1-3, with 8 bases that match TRBD1. The J segment lost 3 bases and the V segment lost 3 bases, leaving 7 bases of the junction unmatched. Germline V CDR1 and CDR2: KGHSH, LQKENI. The CDR3 runs to 16 residues.

The chain links TRBV6-5 to TRBJ2-3; TRBD2 agrees at 9 bases. The V gene end was trimmed by 7 bases and the J gene end by 2 bases; junction bases not matched to a gene: 7. Germline assignment: CDR1 MNHEY and CDR2 SVGAGI. This CDR3 is 15 amino acids long. The chain's CDR3 is CASIYLAGSTDTQYF. The CDR3 region has the DNA TGTGCCAGCATCTATCTAGCGGGGTCCACAGATACGCAGTATTTT.

This chain joins TRBV5-4 and TRBJ2-3, with a tentative D call TRBD1 (5 bases). The CDR3 is 13 residues long. Germline CDR1 and CDR2: SGHNT and YYREEE (reference sequence). Deletions cut 4 bases from V and 1 base from J, with 7 bases between. The CDR3 loop is CASSARGTDTQYF. CDR3 bases: TGTGCCAGCAGCGCCAGGGGCACAGATACGCAGTATTTT.

The chain combines TRBV10-2 with TRBJ1-6; weak D call: TRBD1 (5 bases). V dropped 7 bases and J dropped 7 bases, with 14 bases sitting between them. The germline V gene has CDR1 WSHSY and CDR2 SAAADI. This CDR3 is built from 14 residues. CDR3 sequence: CASIKRGGNSPLHF. Here the CDR3 DNA reads TGCGCCAGCATTAAAAGGGGAGGAAATTCACCCCTCCACTTT.

The chain links TRBV12-3 or TRBV12-4 to TRBJ2-1; a possible D gene is TRBD1 (6 bases). V lost 7 bases and J lost 6, with 13 bases in between. This CDR3 comprises 13 residues. The CDR3 region is CASKGQDINEQFF. For the CDR3, the DNA is TGTGCCAGCAAGGGACAAGATATCAATGAGCAGTTCTTC.

The J gene is TRBJ1-2, the V gene TRBV23-1; 8 bases align to TRBD1. TRBV23-1 is an open reading frame, and its role is uncertain. The CDR3 totals 20 residues. Germline trimming cut 0 bases from V and 0 bases from J; bases unmatched to any gene: 15. For the CDR3, the DNA is TGCGCCAGCAGTCAATCGCGAGAGGGGGGGACAGGACCCACTAACTATGGCTACACCTTC. Translating gives CASSQSREGGTGPTNYGYTF.

The V call is TRBV20-1, the J call TRBJ2-7; possible D gene TRBD2, 6 bases. This CDR3 is built from 11 residues. Trimming left V 3 bases short and J 8 bases short, with 11 bases between. CDR1 is DFQATT and CDR2 is SNEGSKA in the germline V gene (reference sequence). CDR3 amino acids: CSARVRDQQYF. The CDR3 nucleotides are TGCAGTGCTAGGGTGCGGGATCAGCAGTACTTC.

The V call is TRBV19, the J call TRBJ2-7; D gene unclear. CDR3 length: 11 amino acids. V was pared by 1 base and J by 7 bases, with 5 bases between. CDR1 and CDR2 (germline): LNHDA, SQIVND (reference sequence). The CDR3 is CASSIGREQYF. CDR3 bases: TGTGCCAGTAGTATAGGCAGAGAGCAGTACTTC.

This chain uses TRBV2 with TRBJ1-6; D perhaps matches TRBD1 (6 bases). CDR1 is SNHLY, CDR2 FYNNEI, per germline. V gave up 7 bases and J gave up 9 bases, with 19 bases separating them. The CDR3 is 15 amino acids. CDR3 residues: CASTQGGGQFSPLHF. CDR3 DNA sequence: TGTGCCAGCACCCAAGGGGGTGGGCAATTTTCACCCCTCCACTTT.

Only a few counts were recorded for this clone. The sample has other DNA sequences that encode this CDR3 too. V and J are TRBV11-2 and TRBJ2-1, with TRBD2 as a possible D gene (5 bases). The CDR3 consists of 12 residues. CDR1 and CDR2 (germline): SGHAT, FQNNGV. Trimming took off 5 bases at V and 8 bases at J, with 10 bases between the two ends. The CDR3 reads CASSPTRDEQFF. The CDR3 nucleotides are TGTGCCAGCAGCCCAACTAGGGATGAGCAGTTCTTC. The full variable domain, in which reference TRBV11-2 and TRBJ2-1 provide the parts outside the CDR3, is EAGVAQSPRYKIIEKRQSVAFWCNPISGHATLYWYQQILGQGPKLLIQFQNNGVVDDSQLPKDRFSAERLKGVDSTLKIQPAKLEDSAVYLCASSPTRDEQFFGPGTRLTVL.

This chain uses TRBV7-2 with TRBJ1-1, with 7 bases aligning to TRBD1. The CDR3 consists of 16 residues. Losses at the gene ends were 3 bases for V and 1 base for J; bases not matched to a gene: 8. Germline CDR1 reads SGHTA; CDR2 reads FQGNSA. As DNA, the CDR3 is TGTGCCAGCAGCTTCTTCCGGGACAGCGAGAACACTGAAGCTTTCTTT. It codes for CASSFFRDSENTEAFF. The whole variable domain, remainder taken from reference TRBV7-2 and TRBJ1-1, is GAGVSQSPSNKVTEKGKDVELRCDPISGHTALYWYRQSLGQGLEFLIYFQGNSAPDKSGLPSDRFSAERTGGSVSTLTIQRTQQEDSAVYLCASSFFRDSENTEAFFGQGTRLTVV.